A single count supports the clone carrying this TCR beta chain. Using immunoSEQ multiplex PCR, the repertoire was profiled, and TCRdb retains in-frame clones only, with some absent. The sample consists of some 100,000 clones, about nine tenths of them appearing once. This entry belongs to a study of control samples from healthy donors and cancer patients. The CDR3 is 16 residues long. Germline V gene lookup returns CDR1 LGHDT and CDR2 YNNKEL (reference sequence). Unmatched junction bases numbered 4, after V lost 0 bases and J lost 3 bases. The chain employs TRBV3-1 (or the pseudogene TRBV3-2) and TRBJ2-1; TRBD2 matches at 8 bases. The clonotype was recovered from a human donor in good health. The donor label of this sample is uncertain. Material for sequencing was blood. The CDR3 loop is CASSQDGGAVYNEQFF. The CDR3 DNA reads as TGTGCCAGCAGCCAAGACGGGGGGGCCGTCTACAATGAGCAGTTCTTC.